This T cell receptor (beta chain) came from a study of shared clonotypes between healthy human individuals. Study information: Ranging from 18 to 49 in age, donors were a couple of women and a few men. Study conclusions and caveats: Some clonotypes were shared by all four sorted-subset donors, while others were not shared. The non-shared ones had lower generation probabilities than the shared ones.

Comment on this clone: No antigen is known for it.

Produced via immunoSEQ multiplex PCR; TCRdb's table is partial and in-frame only. The sample has about 330,000 clones; around 72% are singletons. With 2 bases removed from V and 3 bases from J, the gap between germline ends came to 8 bases. Germline V gives CDR1 GTSNPN, CDR2 SVGIG (reference sequence). The CDR3 runs 13 residues. Healthy adults negative for HIV, lacking recent acute infections or vaccinations, served as donors. This TCR was recovered from a man in his thirties or forties in good health. Sequencing was carried out using memory CD4+ T cells sorted from blood. Subset described: CD45RA-negative fraction. The rearrangement links TRBV30 to TRBJ1-5; possibly TRBD1 for D (6 bases). The CDR3 DNA is TGTGCCTGGAGTTGGGGGGCCAATCAGCCCCAGCATTTT. Protein: CAWSWGANQPQHF.